The clone carrying this T cell receptor (beta chain) came up once. Indicated time point: pretreatment peripheral blood. The data derive from a study of PD-L1 blockade in urothelial cancer. The CDR3 length is 14 residues. CDR1 and CDR2 (germline): LNHDA, SQIVND (reference sequence). J gave up 1 base and V 9 bases, and 5 bases lay outside the gene matches. Sequencing was performed with immunoSEQ multiplex PCR; in TCRdb, only in-frame clones are kept and a portion is missing. The table shows roughly 91,000 clones, with more than 75% occurring only once. This chain links TRBV19 with TRBJ2-2, with 7 bases aligning to TRBD1. The source of this sequence is a man in his 60s with urothelial cancer. This specimen consisted of PBMCs, obtained around atezolizumab (anti-PD-L1) treatment. The chain's CDR3 is CASSGTVNTGELFF. CDR3 nucleotides: TGTGCCAGCTCCGGGACAGTGAACACCGGGGAGCTGTTTTTT.